This TCR beta chain was identified in a study of cytomegalovirus exposure and HLA in healthy donors. About the research overall: Sequencing of about 179 million T cells in an earlier analysis found about 120 million unique TCR beta sequences. Overall study results and limits: Among the CMV-associated chains, a few were confirmed in vitro as specific for CMV antigens. Previous analysis showed most TCR beta V segments were productive about 87% or about 30% of the time.

Donors in the study were healthy people who gave bone marrow. Trimming removed 5 bases at V and 3 bases at J, with 13 bases between. Looked up from germline, CDR1 is SGHVS and CDR2 is FQNEAQ. This CDR3 spans 15 amino acids. 60 Vbeta and 13 Jbeta primers were used in PCR. TCRdb's table, derived via immunoSEQ multiplex PCR, lists solely in-frame clones and lacks some. Of 190,000 or so clones in the sample, 80% were seen once. The table lists this clone with a count of one. Its antigen is unknown. This TCR came from a boy younger than 18 in good health and CMV-seronegative. V and J are TRBV7-8 and TRBJ2-2; D gene unclear. Sequencing was performed on PBMCs. CDR3 protein: CASSPHRVDTGELFF. The CDR3 bases are TGTGCCAGCAGCCCTCACAGAGTTGACACCGGGGAGCTGTTTTTT.